The rows below give T cell receptor beta chains drawn from one sample of a study of blood T cells in healthy people across ages. TCRdb used MiXCR to reprocess the 5' RACE reads, holding one entry per CDR3 protein. The top ten hold roughly 13% of the sample, which has some 880,000 distinct CDR3 sequences, around 36% seen once. Sequenced sample: blood. Receptor source: a man between 18 and 35 years old in good health. Each CDR3 is given with its conserved first and last residue. The D gene is left open where the match is weak. For some rows the clone size is stated as once, few or many, or as a class when expanded; others skip it.

TRBJ2-3 | - | - | TRBV5-1 | CASSLEGGVTRTDTQYF | TGCGCCAGCAGCTTGGAAGGGGGAGTGACCCGCACAGATACGCAGTATTTT
TRBJ2-7 | - | few | TRBV12-3/TRBV12-4 | CASSLVRTGPPYEQYF | TGTGCCAGCAGTTTAGTTCGAACAGGGCCTCCCTACGAGCAGTACTTC
TRBJ1-2 | - | few | TRBV10-3 | CAIIPGLFMGYGYTF | TGTGCCATCATTCCGGGACTCTTCATGGGGTATGGCTACACCTTC
TRBJ2-7 | - | many | TRBV12-3/TRBV12-4 | CASSLGMAVDFEQYF | TGTGCCAGCAGTTTGGGGATGGCGGTCGATTTCGAGCAGTACTTC
TRBJ1-5 | - | - | TRBV28 | CASSLGSAGSNQPQHF | TGTGCCAGCAGTTTAGGGAGTGCGGGGAGCAATCAGCCCCAGCATTTT
TRBJ1-2 | - | - | TRBV20-1 | CSARDPARLNYGYTF | TGCAGTGCTAGAGATCCAGCCAGGCTTAACTATGGCTACACCTTC
TRBJ2-2 | - | - | TRBV4-3 | CASSQELGPSTGELFF | TGCGCCAGCAGCCAAGAATTAGGACCCAGCACCGGGGAGCTGTTTTTT
TRBJ2-4 | TRBD2 | - | TRBV5-5 | CASSFRGTSGSPRYF | TGTGCCAGCAGCTTCCGAGGCACTAGCGGGAGCCCGCGGTACTTC
TRBJ1-4 | - | - | TRBV15 | CATSRGTANEKLFF | TGTGCCACCAGCAGAGGGACAGCTAATGAAAAACTGTTTTTT
TRBJ2-1 | - | - | TRBV4-3 | CASSQGPQGHNEQFF | TGCGCCAGCAGCCAAGGGCCACAGGGTCACAATGAGCAGTTCTTC
TRBJ2-1 | - | few | TRBV20-1 | CSAIDNEQFF | TGCAGTGCTATCGACAATGAGCAGTTCTTC
TRBJ2-1 | - | - | TRBV27 | CASSFDRFFNEQFF | TGTGCCAGCAGTTTTGACAGGTTCTTCAATGAGCAGTTCTTC
TRBJ2-3 | - | many | TRBV4-2 | CASSPQTSLLDTQYF | TGTGCCAGCAGCCCCCAGACTAGTCTGCTGGATACGCAGTATTTT
TRBJ2-1 | - | - | TRBV20-1 | CSARYGQETQFF | TGCAGTGCTAGATACGGCCAAGAGACCCAGTTCTTC
TRBJ2-3 | - | many | TRBV4-1 | CASSQEGSTDTQYF | TGCGCCAGCAGCCAAGAGGGGAGTACAGATACGCAGTATTTT
TRBJ1-5 | - | - | TRBV18 | CASSPGNGNQPQHF | TGTGCCAGCTCACCGGGGAACGGGAATCAGCCCCAGCATTTT
TRBJ2-1 | TRBD1 | - | TRBV15 | CATSSYEPILGTGYSNEQFF | TGTGCCACCAGCAGCTATGAACCAATCCTCGGGACAGGGTATAGCAATGAGCAGTTCTTC
TRBJ2-3 | - | - | TRBV5-1 | CASSVGTDSDTQYF | TGCGCCAGCAGCGTGGGGACGGATTCAGATACGCAGTATTTT
TRBJ1-2 | - | - | TRBV27 | CASSRRGGYPWRDGYTF | TGTGCCAGCAGCAGAAGGGGAGGCTACCCCTGGAGAGATGGCTACACCTTC
TRBJ2-7 | TRBD1 | many | TRBV5-1 | CASSLGPGTGNYEQYF | TGCGCCAGCAGCTTGGGTCCCGGGACAGGCAACTACGAGCAGTACTTC
TRBJ2-7 | - | - | TRBV6-2/TRBV6-3 | CASSAGQRSHEQYF | TGTGCCAGCAGTGCCGGACAGCGGAGCCACGAGCAGTACTTC
TRBJ2-5 | TRBD1 | few | TRBV7-2 | CASSLGSYRGNPQETQYF | TGTGCTAGCAGCTTAGGGTCGTACAGGGGGAACCCCCAAGAGACCCAGTACTTC
TRBJ1-1 | TRBD1 | - | TRBV5-6 | CASSFGGDSVSTEAFF | TGTGCCAGCAGCTTCGGGGGGGACAGTGTTTCAACTGAAGCTTTCTTT
TRBJ2-7 | - | - | TRBV21-1 | CANSTDSVLRYEQYF | TGTGCCAACAGCACCGACAGCGTCTTGAGGTACGAGCAGTACTTC
TRBJ1-2 | TRBD1 | - | TRBV5-6 | CASSLGQGALAYGYTF | TGTGCCAGCAGCTTGGGACAGGGGGCGTTAGCCTATGGCTACACCTTC
TRBJ2-6 | - | - | TRBV7-3 | CAGSLKVRDNYSGANVLTF | TGTGCCGGCAGCTTAAAGGTGCGGGACAACTACTCTGGGGCCAACGTCCTGACTTTC
TRBJ2-5 | - | - | TRBV6-6 | CASSPKGDYRETQYF | TGTGCCAGCAGTCCAAAAGGAGACTATAGGGAGACCCAGTACTTC
TRBJ2-1 | TRBD1 | - | TRBV9 | CAGSGLGQGSYNEQFF | TGTGCCGGCAGCGGCCTGGGACAGGGTTCCTACAATGAGCAGTTCTTC
TRBJ1-1 | - | few | TRBV4-3 | CASSQVRQGNTEAFF | TGCGCCAGCAGCCAAGTCCGGCAGGGAAACACTGAAGCTTTCTTT
TRBJ2-3 | - | few | TRBV7-9 | CASSLLVWRGTQYF | TGTGCCAGCAGCCTACTCGTCTGGAGGGGCACGCAGTATTTT
TRBJ1-4 | - | - | TRBV20-1 | CSATLTGRTNEKLFF | TGCAGTGCTACCCTCACCGGGAGAACTAATGAAAAACTGTTTTTT
TRBJ2-1 | TRBD2 | - | TRBV6-1 | CASSSHGTIQYNEQFF | TGTGCCAGCAGTAGTCATGGGACTATCCAATACAATGAGCAGTTCTTC
TRBJ2-5 | - | few | TRBV5-1 | CASSLDSKGTQYF | TGCGCCAGCAGCTTGGACAGTAAGGGGACCCAGTACTTC
TRBJ1-2 | - | - | TRBV29-1 | CSVEDLGRVYGYTF | TGCAGCGTTGAAGATTTAGGCAGGGTGTATGGCTACACCTTC
TRBJ2-3 | - | - | TRBV6-6 | CASSYLGARTDTQYF | TGTGCCAGCAGTTACTTGGGGGCACGCACAGATACGCAGTATTTT
TRBJ1-5 | - | - | TRBV6-9 | CNQGRGRGQPQHF | TGTAACCAGGGAAGGGGCAGAGGGCAGCCCCAGCATTTT
TRBJ1-5 | TRBD1 | few | TRBV28 | CASSRTGQPQHF | TGTGCCAGCAGTCGGACAGGTCAGCCCCAGCATTTT
TRBJ2-5 | - | few | TRBV6-6 | CASSSPYPSRRGETQYF | TGTGCCAGCAGTTCCCCATATCCGAGTCGAAGGGGAGAGACCCAGTACTTC
TRBJ1-4 | - | - | TRBV4-2 | CASSQDLRAQGNEKLFF | TGTGCCAGCAGCCAAGATCTCCGGGCTCAAGGTAATGAAAAACTGTTTTTT
TRBJ2-3 | TRBD2 | - | TRBV3-1 | CASSHLQRGLGTDTQYF | TGTGCCAGCAGCCACCTCCAGCGGGGGTTGGGGACAGATACGCAGTATTTT
TRBJ2-1 | - | - | TRBV4-1 | CASSQGGPLEDEQFF | TGCGCCAGCAGCCAAGGGGGGCCTCTAGAGGATGAGCAGTTCTTC
TRBJ2-5 | - | many | TRBV4-1 | CASSQDGVLRETQYF | TGCGCCAGCAGCCAAGATGGAGTGTTGAGGGAGACCCAGTACTTC
TRBJ2-7 | - | - | TRBV5-1 | CASSLQGGNYEQYF | TGCGCCAGCAGCTTGCAGGGGGGGAACTACGAGCAGTACTTC
TRBJ1-1 | TRBD1 | few | TRBV29-1 | CSVEPGGEGEAFF | TGCAGCGTTGAACCAGGGGGCGAGGGTGAAGCTTTCTTT
TRBJ1-2 | - | many | TRBV20-1 | CSARDLSAGDGYTF | TGCAGTGCTAGAGATCTTTCGGCAGGTGATGGCTACACCTTC
TRBJ1-1 | - | - | TRBV5-1 | CASSFETRELSTEAFF | TGCGCCAGCAGCTTTGAGACACGAGAGCTGAGCACTGAAGCTTTCTTT
TRBJ2-5 | - | - | TRBV7-2 | CASSWGLSVNEQYF | TGTGCCAGCAGCTGGGGACTTTCCGTCAATGAGCAGTACTTC
TRBJ1-6 | - | many | TRBV27 | CARPLARQGYNSPLHF | TGTGCCAGACCCTTGGCCCGACAAGGGTATAATTCACCCCTCCACTTT
TRBJ2-3 | - | many | TRBV10-3 | CAISETDDTQYF | TGTGCCATCAGTGAGACGGACGATACGCAGTATTTT
TRBJ1-1 | - | - | TRBV29-1 | CSVLGLTEAFF | TGCAGCGTTTTAGGGTTAACTGAAGCTTTCTTT
TRBJ2-7 | - | - | TRBV3-1 | CASSQDRLGGEQYF | TGTGCCAGCAGCCAAGATAGACTGGGCGGCGAGCAGTACTTC
TRBJ2-3 | - | few | TRBV4-3 | CASTRNEMTVTDTQYF | TGCGCCAGCACCCGAAACGAAATGACGGTCACAGATACGCAGTATTTT
TRBJ1-1 | - | - | TRBV12-3/TRBV12-4 | CASSSTVLMNTEAFF | TGTGCCAGCAGCTCGACAGTCCTTATGAACACTGAAGCTTTCTTT
TRBJ1-2 | - | few | TRBV4-3 | CASSQGPANYGYTF | TGCGCCAGCAGCCAAGGCCCGGCTAACTATGGCTACACCTTC
TRBJ2-1 | TRBD1 | few | TRBV7-9 | CASSSTDRGQKDEQFF | TGTGCCAGCAGCTCCACTGACAGGGGTCAAAAGGATGAGCAGTTCTTC